These 18 T cell receptor beta chains were all obtained from the same sample, sequenced in a study of cytomegalovirus exposure and HLA in healthy donors. 60 Vbeta and 13 Jbeta primers were used in PCR. Produced via immunoSEQ multiplex PCR; TCRdb's table is partial and in-frame only. Of about 200,000 clones in the sample, approximately 78% were seen once. Sequencing was performed on PBMCs. All receptors come from a woman aged 45-60 years in good health and CMV-seropositive.

Points on this clone: A read error may produce the germline difference seen at one junction end. V usage is TRBV30 and J usage is TRBJ2-6, with a tentative D call TRBD1 (5 bases). The CDR3 has 14 amino acids. Per germline, CDR1 GTSNPN and CDR2 SVGIG (reference sequence). The CDR3 loop reads CAWNQGSGANGLTF. The CDR3 DNA sequence: TGTGCCTGGAACCAGGGTTCTGGGGCCAACGGCCTGACTTTC.

CDR3 DNA: TGTGCCAGTCGGACTAGCGGGAACGGTGAGCAGTTCTTC. It yields the protein CASRTSGNGEQFF. The chain combines TRBV28 with TRBJ2-1; 12 bases agree with TRBD2. The CDR3 loop spans 13 amino acids. Trimming cost V 9 bases and J 9 bases; bases outside gene matches: 6. Germline values: CDR1 MDHEN, CDR2 SYDVKM.

The chain has TRBV19 and TRBJ2-2, with 11 bases identical to TRBD2. With 2 bases clipped from V and 5 bases from J, the junction kept 7 bases outside the gene matches. CDR1 and CDR2 from the germline V gene are LNHDA and SQIVND (reference sequence). This CDR3 has 17 amino acids. Here the CDR3 DNA reads TGTGCCAGTAGTATAAGCGGTAGCGGGGGGGGTACCGGGGAGCTGTTTTTT. It translates to CASSISGSGGGTGELFF.

The chain carries TRBV18 and TRBJ1-1; the D gene is possibly TRBD1 (5 bases). Germline V gene lookup returns CDR1 KGHSH and CDR2 LQKENI. V was shortened by 3 bases and J by 4 bases, with 12 bases between the two germline ends. CDR3 size: 14 residues. CDR3 DNA sequence: TGTGCCAGCTCACCGGGTGGGCAGGGCACTGAAGCTTTCTTT. Amino acid sequence: CASSPGGQGTEAFF.

The chain employs TRBV30 and TRBJ1-2; tentatively, D is TRBD1 (6 bases). Trimming cost V 1 base and J 7 bases, with 16 bases left between them. The CDR3 is 14 amino acids. The V gene's germline CDR1 is GTSNPN and CDR2 SVGIG (reference sequence). CDR3 amino acids: CAWSDGTGKGGYTF. The CDR3 DNA reads as TGTGCCTGGAGTGACGGAACAGGGAAGGGTGGCTACACCTTC.

This clone appeared a few times. The V gene is TRBV19, the J gene TRBJ2-1; possible D gene TRBD2, 6 bases. The germline CDR1 and CDR2 sequences are LNHDA and SQIVND (reference sequence). The V end was cut by 4 bases, the J end by 3 bases, with 16 bases between. This CDR3 has 16 residues. CDR3 sequence reads: CASSTTQAGGYNEQFF. DNA for the CDR3: TGTGCCAGTAGTACCACACAGGCCGGGGGCTACAATGAGCAGTTCTTC.

This rearrangement joins TRBV19 to TRBJ2-1; 8 positions agree with TRBD2. Germline CDR1 is LNHDA and CDR2 is SQIVND (reference sequence). Trimming removed 6 bases from V and 3 bases from J; junction bases left unmatched: 7. CDR3 length: 15 amino acids. CDR3 region: CASSGGGRVYNEQFF. The CDR3, as DNA: TGTGCCAGTAGCGGGGGGGGAAGGGTCTACAATGAGCAGTTCTTC.

This clone was seen just once. J is TRBJ1-5 and V is TRBV6-5; 9 bases are a match to TRBD1. Germline V gene data show CDR1 as MNHEY and CDR2 as SVGAGI. J lost 3 bases, V lost 6 bases, and 6 bases had no gene match. This CDR3 contains 15 residues. CDR3 sequence reads: CASSFDRGDNQPQHF. The CDR3 coding sequence is TGTGCCAGCAGCTTTGACAGGGGGGACAATCAGCCCCAGCATTTT.

This chain uses TRBV29-1 with TRBJ2-1; possibly TRBD2 for D (5 bases). From germline, CDR1 is SQVTM and CDR2 ANQGSEA. The ends were cut back, 4 bases at V and 5 bases at J, with 9 bases in the middle. This CDR3 has 12 residues. The CDR3, as DNA: TGCAGCGTTGGGCGGAGGCACAATGAGCAGTTCTTC. As protein: CSVGRRHNEQFF.

The chain is built from TRBV5-8 and TRBJ1-4, with D perhaps TRBD1 (6 bases). Trimming stripped 5 bases from V and 0 bases from J, with 14 bases between. The CDR3 is 16 amino acids. Germline V gives CDR1 SGHTS, CDR2 YDEGEE. As DNA, the CDR3 is TGTGCCAGCAGTCCAGGCGCAGGGGCAACTAATGAAAAACTGTTTTTT. Translated: CASSPGAGATNEKLFF.

The J gene is TRBJ2-5, the V gene TRBV7-9; TRBD2 agrees at 8 bases. Trimming at V came to 3 bases and at J to 1 base, leaving 7 bases not matched to a gene. CDR1 is SEHNR, CDR2 FQNEAQ, per germline (reference sequence). The CDR3 loop spans 16 amino acids. CDR3 sequence (DNA): TGTGCCAGCAGCTTTCTAGCGGGCCTCGGCCAAGAGACCCAGTACTTC. It translates to CASSFLAGLGQETQYF.

The V and J genes are TRBV10-2 and TRBJ2-5, with 12 bases aligning to TRBD2. The germline gives CDR1 WSHSY, CDR2 SAAADI. CDR3 length: 14 residues. V gave up 6 bases and J gave up 5 bases; unmatched junction bases: 4. The CDR3 DNA reads as TGCGCCAGCAGACTAGCGGGGGGCCAGGAGACCCAGTACTTC. Translation: CASRLAGGQETQYF.

The V gene is TRBV15, the J gene TRBJ2-2, with 11 bases lining up with TRBD2. With 3 bases clipped from V and 8 bases from J, the junction kept 14 bases outside the gene matches. The CDR3 loop spans 18 amino acids. Germline CDR1 LNHNV, CDR2 YYDKDF (reference sequence). The chain's CDR3 is CATSRRALLAGAIGELFF. CDR3 nucleotide sequence: TGTGCCACCAGCAGGCGCGCGTTACTAGCGGGAGCAATAGGGGAGCTGTTTTTT.

This chain joins TRBV19 and TRBJ2-3; TRBD2 matches 8 bases. The V gene end was trimmed by 5 bases and the J gene end by 5 bases; junction bases not matched to a gene: 9. Germline V gene data show CDR1 as LNHDA and CDR2 as SQIVND (reference sequence). This CDR3 comprises 15 residues. The CDR3 coding sequence is TGTGCCAGTAGTGATAGCGGGGTAGAGGTAGATACGCAGTATTTT. Translation gives CASSDSGVEVDTQYF.

This clone was seen just once. The chain links TRBV28 to TRBJ2-2, with 10 bases that match TRBD1. Losses at the gene ends were 6 bases for V and 4 bases for J; bases not matched to a gene: 5. Germline V gene data show CDR1 as MDHEN and CDR2 as SYDVKM. The CDR3 totals 15 residues. CDR3 coding DNA: TGTGCCAGCAGCTATTGGACAGGGGGCACCGGGGAGCTGTTTTTT. The encoded protein is CASSYWTGGTGELFF. The variable domain in full, completed from reference TRBV28 and TRBJ2-2, reads DVKVTQSSRYLVKRTGEKVFLECVQDMDHENMFWYRQDPGLGLRLIYFSYDVKMKEKGDIPEGYSVSREKKERFSLILESASTNQTSMYLCASSYWTGGTGELFFGEGSRLTVL.

The rearrangement uses TRBV30 and TRBJ1-1; TRBD1 aligns across 8 bases. Per germline, CDR1 GTSNPN and CDR2 SVGIG (reference sequence). The CDR3 length is 13 residues. V lost 3 bases, J lost 4 bases, and 4 bases stayed unmatched. CDR3 sequence: CAWSTGGGTEAFF. CDR3 in DNA: TGTGCCTGGAGCACAGGGGGAGGCACTGAAGCTTTCTTT. The entire variable domain, with the rest obtained from reference TRBV30 and TRBJ1-1, is as follows: SQTIHQWPATLVQPVGSPLSLECTVEGTSNPNLYWYRQAAGRGLQLLFYSVGIGQISSEVPQNLSASRPQDRQFILSSKKLLLSDSGFYLCAWSTGGGTEAFFGQGTRLTVV.

The V and J genes are TRBV19 and TRBJ2-7; D is ambiguous. There are 14 residues in the CDR3. Germline lookup yields CDR1 LNHDA and CDR2 SQIVND (reference sequence). Deletions cut 0 bases from V and 2 bases from J, with 8 bases between. The CDR3 spells CASSIDILTYEQYF. CDR3 sequence (DNA): TGTGCCAGTAGTATAGATATACTGACCTACGAGCAGTACTTC. The full variable domain, in which reference TRBV19 and TRBJ2-7 provide the parts outside the CDR3, is DGGITQSPKYLFRKEGQNVTLSCEQNLNHDAMYWYRQDPGQGLRLIYYSQIVNDFQKGDIAEGYSVSREKKESFPLTVTSAQKNPTAFYLCASSIDILTYEQYFGPGTRLTVT.

The rearrangement uses TRBV7-8 and TRBJ2-7; 11 nucleotides align to TRBD2. V gave up 1 base and J gave up 0 bases; unmatched junction bases: 5. Germline lookup yields CDR1 SGHVS and CDR2 FQNEAQ. The CDR3 covers 17 residues. CDR3 sequence reads: CASSLVFTSGSSYEQYF. The CDR3, as DNA: TGTGCCAGCAGCTTAGTCTTTACTAGCGGGAGCTCCTACGAGCAGTACTTC.